Listed below are T cell receptor beta chains from one sample, sequenced in a study of tumor and adjacent non-tumor tissue in lung cancer. TCRdb processed the multiplex PCR reads anew with MiXCR; each CDR3 protein has one entry. Counted here are roughly 200,000 distinct CDR3 sequences, around 71% occurring once; the ten biggest clones make up approximately 26%. Sequenced: lung tumor tissue. Receptor source: a man in his sixties with non-small cell lung cancer. Both conserved end residues are part of each CDR3. A D gene is named only where the DNA matches it firmly. A clone size is listed for some rows: how often the clone was seen (once, few, many), or a class if it is expanded.

d_gene,j_gene,v_gene,len,abundance,CDR3aa,CDR3nt
.,TRBJ2-1,TRBV28,15,few,CASSLDDSGYNEQFF,TGTGCCAGCAGTTTGGATGATAGCGGATACAATGAGCAGTTCTTC
TRBD2,TRBJ2-3,TRBV9,15,.,CASSGTSGGTDTQYF,TGTGCCAGCAGCGGGACTAGCGGGGGCACAGATACGCAGTATTTT
.,TRBJ1-1,TRBV5-4,16,.,CASNLDGGSMATEAFF,TGTGCCAGCAACTTGGATGGTGGCAGCATGGCCACTGAAGCTTTCTTT
TRBD1,TRBJ2-3,TRBV29-1,15,many,CSVRSTGATKDTQYF,TGCAGCGTCCGATCGACAGGGGCTACCAAAGATACGCAGTATTTT
TRBD1,TRBJ1-2,TRBV30,15,.,CAWRRTGTGVYGYTF,TGTGCCTGGAGGAGGACCGGGACAGGGGTCTATGGCTACACGTTC
.,TRBJ1-1,TRBV5-1,15,few,CASSGPGTGNTEAFF,TGCGCCAGCAGTGGACCGGGTACGGGGAACACTGAAGCTTTCTTT
.,TRBJ1-1,TRBV20-1,12,.,CSAPAMGASAFF,TGCAGTGCTCCCGCGATGGGGGCATCAGCTTTCTTT
.,TRBJ1-3,TRBV5-1,12,.,CVSRLEGNTIYF,TGCGTCAGCAGGTTGGAGGGAAACACCATATATTTT
.,TRBJ1-1,TRBV4-1,13,many,CASSPTHNTEAFF,TGCGCCAGCAGCCCCACACACAACACTGAAGCTTTCTTT
.,TRBJ2-5,TRBV11-3,16,.,CGSSLSTGSGGETQYF,TGTGGCAGCAGCTTGTCGACGGGGAGTGGAGGAGAGACTCAGTACTTC
.,TRBJ2-7,TRBV11-3,13,.,CASSPRHADEQHF,TGTGCCAGCAGCCCCCGGCATGCAGACGAGCAGCACTTC
TRBD2,TRBJ2-5,TRBV20-1,15,once,CSAEASGIMGESQYF,TGTAGTGCTGAAGCTAGCGGGATAATGGGGGAGAGCCAGTACTTC
.,TRBJ2-1,TRBV11-3,16,.,CASSFSGTDLSSEQLF,TGTGCCAGCAGCTTTTCAGGGACCGACCTCTCCAGTGAGCAGCTCTTC
.,TRBJ1-5,TRBV4-1,17,.,CTSSQDKQGYSNEPQHF,TGCACCAGCAGCCAAGATAAACAGGGTTATAGCAATGAGCCCCAGCATTTT
.,TRBJ1-5,TRBV4-2,18,.,CASRQDGERAIVNQPQHF,TGTGCCAGCAGACAAGATGGGGAGAGGGCTATAGTGAATCAGCCCCAGCATTTT
.,TRBJ1-5,TRBV11-2,13,.,CTSSLDQGQPHHF,TGTACCAGCAGCTTAGATCAGGGTCAGCCCCACCATTTT
.,TRBJ1-1,TRBV29-1,13,.,CSAWGFLNAEAFF,TGCAGCGCCTGGGGCTTTTTGAACGCTGAAGCTTTCTTT
TRBD2,TRBJ2-1,TRBV6-5,17,.,CASSYSASGGYYDEQFF,TGTGCCAGCAGTTACTCAGCTAGCGGGGGCTACTACGATGAGCAGTTCTTC
TRBD2,TRBJ2-5,TRBV20-1,14,.,CSARGERGEETQYF,TGCAGTGCTAGAGGGGAACGGGGGGAAGAGACCCAGTACTTC
TRBD1,TRBJ2-3,TRBV11-3,14,once,CASRPTGGSDTQYF,TGTGCTAGCAGGCCCACAGGGGGATCAGATACGCAGTATTTT
.,TRBJ2-1,TRBV11-1,12,few,CSSSPRENEQFF,TGTTCCAGCAGTCCCCGGGAGAATGAGCAGTTCTTC
TRBD2,TRBJ2-1,TRBV11-1,16,few,CASSVAGTSGCNEQFF,TGTGCCAGCAGCGTAGCCGGGACTAGCGGTTGCAATGAGCAGTTCTTC
TRBD2,TRBJ2-1,TRBV4-1,19,.,CASSQDLDRTSGEGMKQFF,TGCGCCAGTAGCCAAGATTTGGATAGGACTAGCGGGGAAGGGATGAAGCAGTTCTTC
TRBD1,TRBJ1-6,TRBV11-2,15,.,CASSLRAGGGSPLHF,TGTGCCAGCAGCCTCCGGGCAGGGGGGGGATCACCCCTCCACTTT
.,TRBJ2-3,TRBV7-9,13,.,CASSYQRTDTQYF,TGTGCCAGCAGCTATCAACGAACAGATACGCAGTACTTT
.,TRBJ1-5,TRBV20-1,15,.,CSAPIGGISNQPQHF,TGCAGTGCCCCAATTGGGGGCATTAGCAATCAGCCCCAGCATTTT
.,TRBJ2-4,TRBV6-1,14,.,CVSSPGGAESIQYF,TGTGTCAGCAGTCCTGGGGGGGCCGAAAGCATTCAGTACTTC
.,TRBJ1-4,TRBV5-1,15,.,CASSLPAVGNEKLSF,TGCGCCAGCAGCTTGCCGGCCGTTGGTAATGAAAAACTGTCTTTT
.,TRBJ1-2,TRBV12-3/TRBV12-4,15,.,CAGSSSQGDHYGYTF,TGTGCCGGCAGTTCATCCCAGGGTGACCACTATGGCTACACCTTC
TRBD2,TRBJ2-1,TRBV30,18,few,CAWSASQTSGGVYNEQFF,TGTGCCTGGAGTGCCTCCCAGACTAGCGGGGGGGTCTACAATGAGCAGTTCTTC
.,TRBJ2-7,TRBV4-1,18,.,CASSQDPLWGAYSYVQYF,TGCGCCAGCAGCCAAGATCCTTTGTGGGGAGCCTACTCCTACGTGCAGTACTTC
.,TRBJ2-1,TRBV5-6,17,once,CASSGEEAFSYYNEQFF,TGTGCCAGCAGCGGCGAGGAAGCCTTCAGCTACTACAATGAGCAGTTCTTC
TRBD2,TRBJ2-3,TRBV20-1,14,.,CSARTSRGGYTQYF,TGCAGTGCCAGGACTAGCAGGGGCGGGTATACACAGTATTTT
TRBD2,TRBJ2-1,TRBV12-3/TRBV12-4,15,many,CASSLALAGVNEQFF,TGTGCCAGCAGTTTAGCCCTAGCGGGAGTCAATGAGCAGTTCTTC
TRBD2,TRBJ2-6,TRBV12-3/TRBV12-4,14,.,CASSTSAGANVLTF,TGTGCCAGCAGCACTAGCGCTGGGGCCAACGTCCTGACTTTC
.,TRBJ2-6,TRBV29-1,13,.,CSVELTGANVLTF,TGTAGCGTAGAGTTGACTGGGGCCAACGTCCTGACTTTC
.,TRBJ2-1,TRBV12-3/TRBV12-4,15,.,CASSPIGRTYNEQFF,TGTGCCAGCAGCCCCATAGGGAGAACGTACAATGAGCAGTTCTTC
.,TRBJ1-5,TRBV29-1,15,.,CSVSGDIGGSQPQHF,TGCAGCGTGAGCGGGGACATCGGCGGCAGTCAGCCCCAGCATTTT
.,TRBJ1-1,TRBV20-1,13,.,CSALKVVNTEAFF,TGTAGTGCCTTAAAGGTCGTGAACACTGAAGCTTTCTTT
TRBD1,TRBJ1-2,TRBV29-1,13,.,CSDARTGGHGYTF,TGCAGCGATGCTCGGACAGGGGGCCATGGCTACACCTTC
TRBD1,TRBJ2-1,TRBV6-1,14,few,CASVWTGSINEQFF,TGTGCCAGCGTGTGGACAGGGAGCATAAATGAGCAGTTCTTC
.,TRBJ1-1,TRBV11-3,14,many,CASSSQTANTEAFF,TGTGCCAGCAGCTCGCAGACAGCTAACACTGAAGCTTTCTTT
.,TRBJ2-5,TRBV11-3,13,.,CVSTGSDQEAQYF,TGTGTCAGCACAGGCTCGGATCAAGAGGCCCAGTACTTC
.,TRBJ1-1,TRBV7-9,13,.,CASSFEGPGGAFF,TGTGCCAGCAGCTTCGAGGGCCCGGGTGGAGCTTTCTTT
.,TRBJ1-1,TRBV20-1,12,.,CSAKRQGREAFF,TGCAGTGCTAAAAGGCAGGGGAGAGAAGCTTTCTTT
TRBD2,TRBJ2-3,TRBV5-1,17,.,CASSPTLTSGGKDTQYF,TGCGCCAGCAGCCCCACCTTGACTAGCGGGGGGAAGGACACTCAGTATTTT
TRBD1,TRBJ1-1,TRBV24-1,17,few,CATSAGTGGSKNTEAFF,TGTGCCACCAGTGCAGGGACAGGGGGCTCGAAGAACACTGAAGCTTTCTTT
TRBD2,TRBJ2-1,TRBV20-1,14,.,CSVRGREDHNEQFF,TGCAGTGTTAGAGGCCGGGAGGACCACAATGAGCAGTTCTTC
TRBD1,TRBJ1-6,TRBV6-2/TRBV6-3,17,.,CASSTNSPGQCNSPLHF,TGTGCCAGCAGTACGAATTCGCCGGGACAGTGTAATTCACCCCTCCACTTT